These T cell receptor beta chains were read from a single sample in a study of cytomegalovirus exposure and HLA in healthy donors. The protocol was immunoSEQ multiplex PCR, while the TCRdb copy is restricted to in-frame clones and leaves out a portion. Among fewer than 150,000 clones listed, approximately 79% were seen once. The sample comprised PBMCs. The receptors come from a middle-aged man in good health and CMV-seropositive. CDR3s include the opening cysteine and the closing phenylalanine or tryptophan. A D gene is named only where the DNA matches it firmly. Rows give clone size only sometimes, using once, few, many, or a class for an expanded clone.

D	V	size	J	CDR3	DNA
NA	TRBV28	few	TRBJ1-2	CASSFRTLARGLNGYTF	TGTGCCAGCAGTTTTAGAACCTTGGCGCGGGGGCTTAATGGCTACACCTTC
NA	TRBV25-1	NA	TRBJ1-3	CASRSRYSSGNTIYF	TGTGCCAGCAGGTCTCGTTACTCCTCTGGAAACACCATATATTTT
NA	TRBV6-1	NA	TRBJ1-2	CASSFTQGGGGYTF	TGTGCCAGCAGTTTCACGCAGGGAGGTGGTGGCTACACCTTC
NA	TRBV11-3	NA	TRBJ2-1	CASSKKAGTRQEQFF	TGTGCCAGCAGCAAAAAGGCCGGGACACGCCAGGAGCAGTTCTTC
NA	TRBV11-2	few	TRBJ2-7	CASSLDRSVREQYF	TGTGCCAGCAGCTTAGATCGGTCCGTTCGGGAGCAGTACTTC
TRBD1	TRBV27	NA	TRBJ2-7	CASSSLGQGSIEQYF	TGTGCCAGCAGTTCCCTAGGACAGGGAAGCATCGAGCAGTACTTC
NA	TRBV6-4	few	TRBJ1-1	CASSDGPIKAEAFF	TGTGCCAGCAGTGACGGGCCGATTAAGGCTGAAGCTTTCTTT
NA	TRBV18	few	TRBJ1-1	CASSPGSEAFF	TGTGCCAGCTCACCAGGGAGTGAAGCTTTCTTT
TRBD2	TRBV9	NA	TRBJ2-7	CASSVGPLAGNYEQYF	TGTGCCAGCAGCGTAGGTCCACTAGCGGGGAACTACGAGCAGTACTTC
TRBD2	TRBV9	NA	TRBJ2-3	CASSATSGRMTDTQYF	TGTGCCAGCAGCGCGACTAGCGGGAGAATGACAGATACGCAGTATTTT
NA	TRBV7-9	few	TRBJ1-1	CSSSPPRVMNTEAFF	TGTTCCAGCAGCCCCCCCCGGGTTATGAACACTGAAGCTTTCTTT
NA	TRBV5-1	once	TRBJ1-4	CASSPIESTNEKLFF	TGCGCCAGCAGCCCAATCGAGTCAACTAATGAAAAACTGTTTTTT
TRBD2	TRBV15	NA	TRBJ2-7	CATSRDKGGSSNEQYF	TGTGCCACCAGCAGAGATAAGGGCGGGAGCTCCAACGAGCAGTACTTC
TRBD1	TRBV14	once	TRBJ2-7	CASSQKVNRGYDEQYF	TGTGCCAGCAGCCAAAAGGTCAACAGGGGATACGACGAGCAGTACTTC
NA	TRBV6-1	few	TRBJ1-3	CASAWDMSNTIYF	TGTGCCTCGGCCTGGGACATGAGTAACACCATATATTTT
TRBD1	TRBV15	NA	TRBJ1-1	CATRTGAMAEAFF	TGTGCCACCCGGACAGGGGCGATGGCTGAAGCTTTCTTT
NA	TRBV5-1	NA	TRBJ1-1	CASSFRGEMNTEAFF	TGCGCCAGCAGCTTTCGGGGAGAGATGAACACTGAAGCTTTCTTT